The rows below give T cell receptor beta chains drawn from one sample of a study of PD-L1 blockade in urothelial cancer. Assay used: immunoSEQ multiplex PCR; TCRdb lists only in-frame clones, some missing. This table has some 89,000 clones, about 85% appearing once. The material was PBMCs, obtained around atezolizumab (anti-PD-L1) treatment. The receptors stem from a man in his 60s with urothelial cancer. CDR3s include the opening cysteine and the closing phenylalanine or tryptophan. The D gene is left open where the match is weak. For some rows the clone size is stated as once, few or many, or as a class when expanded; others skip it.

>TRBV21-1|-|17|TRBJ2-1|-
CASSVEAGGHSYNEQFF
TGTGCCAGCAGCGTTGAGGCGGGGGGCCATTCTTACAATGAGCAGTTCTTC
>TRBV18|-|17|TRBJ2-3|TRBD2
CASSLKLAGDRTDTQYF
TGTGCCAGCTCTCTCAAACTAGCGGGGGACCGCACAGATACGCAGTATTTT
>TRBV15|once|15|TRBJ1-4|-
CATSSARGANEKLFF
TGTGCCACCAGCAGTGCGCGGGGCGCTAATGAAAAACTGTTTTTT
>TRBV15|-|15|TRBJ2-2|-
CATSRDRGSTGELFF
TGTGCCACCAGCAGAGACAGGGGTAGCACCGGGGAGCTGTTTTTT
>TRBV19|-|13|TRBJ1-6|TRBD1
CASTTGGGSPLHF
TGTGCCAGTACTACAGGGGGCGGCTCACCCCTCCACTTT
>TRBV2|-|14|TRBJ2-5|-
CASANSGNQETQYF
TGTGCCAGCGCAAATAGCGGAAACCAAGAGACCCAGTACTTC
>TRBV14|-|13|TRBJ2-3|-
CASSQTRTDTQYF
TGTGCCAGCAGCCAAACTCGCACAGATACGCAGTATTTT
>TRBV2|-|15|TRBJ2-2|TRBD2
CASSERGGDTGELFF
TGTGCCAGCAGTGAACGCGGGGGGGACACCGGGGAGCTGTTTTTT
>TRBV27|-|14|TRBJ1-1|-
CASSLFGLNTEAFF
TGTGCCAGCAGTTTATTTGGCCTGAACACTGAAGCTTTCTTT
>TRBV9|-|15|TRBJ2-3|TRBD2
CASSVGTSSTDTQYF
TGTGCCAGCAGCGTAGGGACTAGTTCAACAGATACGCAGTATTTT
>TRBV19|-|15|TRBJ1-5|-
CASSIGTRGSQPQHF
TGTGCCAGTAGTATAGGAACCCGGGGGTCCCAGCCCCAGCATTTT
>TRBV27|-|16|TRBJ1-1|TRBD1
CASSLRTGQGIAEAFF
TGTGCCAGCAGTTTGCGGACAGGACAGGGGATCGCTGAAGCTTTCTTT
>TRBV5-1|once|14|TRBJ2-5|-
CASSLGLKQETQYF
TGCGCCAGCAGCCTCGGACTTAAACAAGAGACCCAGTACTTC
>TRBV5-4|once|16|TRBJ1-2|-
CASSPASRVGWDGYTF
TGTGCCAGCAGCCCCGCCTCTCGGGTTGGGTGGGATGGCTACACCTTC
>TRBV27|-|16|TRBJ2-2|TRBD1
CASSSGGRANTGELFF
TGTGCCAGCAGTTCAGGGGGACGGGCGAACACCGGGGAGCTGTTTTTT
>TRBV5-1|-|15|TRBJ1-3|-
CASSLIPGSGNTIYF
TGCGCCAGCAGCTTGATCCCCGGCTCTGGAAACACCATATATTTT
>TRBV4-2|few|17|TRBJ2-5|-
CASSQAATGSPGETQYF
TGTGCCAGCAGCCAAGCAGCAACGGGGAGTCCCGGGGAGACCCAGTACTTC
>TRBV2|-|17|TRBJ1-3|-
CASTQPRTALSGNTIYF
TGTGCCAGCACCCAACCCCGGACAGCCCTCTCTGGAAACACCATATATTTT
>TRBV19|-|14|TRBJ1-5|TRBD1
CASSNRGWNQPQHF
TGTGCCAGTAGTAACAGGGGCTGGAATCAGCCCCAGCATTTT
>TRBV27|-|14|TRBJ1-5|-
CASSEGQWIGPQHF
TGTGCCAGCAGCGAAGGACAATGGATCGGGCCCCAGCATTTT
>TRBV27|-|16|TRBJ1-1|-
CASSLQAGTLNTEAFF
TGTGCCAGCAGTTTACAGGCAGGGACTTTGAACACTGAAGCTTTCTTT
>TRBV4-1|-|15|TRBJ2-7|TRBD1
CASSQDGTTGSEQYF
TGCGCCAGCAGCCAAGATGGGACGACAGGGTCCGAGCAGTACTTC
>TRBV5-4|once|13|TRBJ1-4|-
CASSPGGYGKLFF
TGTGCCAGCAGCCCTGGAGGCTACGGAAAACTGTTTTTT
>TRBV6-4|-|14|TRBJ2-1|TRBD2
CASSASGSYNEQFF
TGTGCCAGCAGTGCAAGCGGGAGCTACAATGAGCAGTTCTTC
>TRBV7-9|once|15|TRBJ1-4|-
CASREQGRGNEKLFF
TGTGCCAGCAGGGAACAGGGTCGAGGGAATGAAAAACTGTTTTTT
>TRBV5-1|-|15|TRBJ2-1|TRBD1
CASSLEGQAYNEQFF
TGCGCCAGCAGCTTGGAGGGACAGGCTTACAATGAGCAGTTCTTC
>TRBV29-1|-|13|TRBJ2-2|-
CSVQETYTGELFF
TGCAGCGTTCAGGAAACGTACACCGGGGAGCTGTTTTTT
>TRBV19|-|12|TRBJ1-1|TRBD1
CASTDRGYEAFF
TGTGCCAGCACCGACAGGGGATATGAAGCTTTCTTT
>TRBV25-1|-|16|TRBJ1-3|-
CASSELRPRRGNTIYF
TGTGCCAGCAGTGAACTCCGGCCGAGGCGGGGAAACACCATATATTTT
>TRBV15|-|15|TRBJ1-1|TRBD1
CATSREATGRTEAFF
TGTGCCACCAGCAGAGAAGCGACAGGGAGAACTGAAGCTTTCTTT
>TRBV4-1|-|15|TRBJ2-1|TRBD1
CASSPGQGANNEQFF
TGCGCCAGCAGCCCCGGACAGGGGGCGAACAATGAGCAGTTCTTC